Listed below are T cell receptor beta chains from one sample, sequenced in a study of early T cells in non-severe SARS-CoV-2 infection. TCRdb reprocessed the 5' RACE reads via MiXCR and lists one record per CDR3 protein. The table has 35,000 to 50,000 distinct CDR3 sequences, roughly 23% seen once. Sequences were derived from whole blood, sampled at baseline. The receptors were sampled from an adult who was a healthcare worker with PCR-confirmed SARS-CoV-2 infection or an uninfected control (not recorded which). CDR3s include the opening cysteine and the closing phenylalanine or tryptophan. Fields, in order: clone size, V gene, J gene, CDR3 protein. Expanded clones are given a class, and other clones once, few, many or no size at all.

>.|TRBV18|TRBJ2-1
CASSPLTKNNEQFF
>.|TRBV7-2|TRBJ2-7
CASSFGDSYEQYF
>.|TRBV12-3/TRBV12-4|TRBJ1-2
CASTRTGNTNYGYTF
>.|TRBV19|TRBJ2-5
CASSTSGLPQETQYF
>.|TRBV15|TRBJ2-7
CATSRYQSGTGTYEQYF
>.|TRBV27|TRBJ1-4
CASQGATNEKLFF
>.|TRBV5-3|TRBJ2-1
CARSDLAGGSYNEQFF
>.|TRBV25-1|TRBJ2-7
CASSGYRTGTGSYEQYF
>few|TRBV6-2/TRBV6-3|TRBJ2-5
CASSPTSRAQYF
>.|TRBV6-6|TRBJ2-6
CASRQTSSGANVLTF
>.|TRBV9|TRBJ2-3
CASSPGQGDTDTQYF
>.|TRBV5-4|TRBJ2-5
CASSFQGVKETQYF
>.|TRBV20-1|TRBJ1-1
CSADGTVMNTEAFF
>.|TRBV6-6|TRBJ1-5
CASSYSGDQPQHF
>.|TRBV19|TRBJ2-3
CASSSRQSLTDTQYF
>few|TRBV5-1|TRBJ1-1
CASSPDRGLSTEAFF
>.|TRBV19|TRBJ1-2
CASSQREDYGYTF
>few|TRBV29-1|TRBJ2-7
CSVEESQGNYEQYF
>.|TRBV7-9|TRBJ2-2
CASRGQAATGELFF
>.|TRBV7-2|TRBJ2-3
CASSSIANTQYF
>.|TRBV27|TRBJ2-7
CASSSIRGRMSYEQYF
>many|TRBV12-3/TRBV12-4|TRBJ2-7
CASSLGLSYEQYF
>.|TRBV5-1|TRBJ2-3
CASRYGTTSTDTQYF
>.|TRBV12-3/TRBV12-4|TRBJ1-1
CASSLRTAYNTEAFF
>.|TRBV12-3/TRBV12-4|TRBJ2-2
CASRKPGHLNTGELFF
>.|TRBV29-1|TRBJ1-1
CSVDGVNTEAFF
>.|TRBV20-1|TRBJ2-3
CSARVPIGTQYF
>.|TRBV18|TRBJ2-5
CASSHTGAAETQYF
>.|TRBV20-1|TRBJ1-4
CSARHRGPEKLFF
>few|TRBV6-5|TRBJ2-7
CASSLRGPYEQYF
>.|TRBV6-1|TRBJ2-1
CASSAGSGAHNEQFF
>few|TRBV25-1|TRBJ2-7
CASSEWSAYEQYF
>.|TRBV5-1|TRBJ1-4
CASSDETGTNEKLFF
>.|TRBV6-4|TRBJ1-6
CARGQRDSPLHF
>.|TRBV7-3|TRBJ2-7
CASSLLPGRSYEQYF
>.|TRBV4-1|TRBJ2-5
CASSHPGIGETQYF
>.|TRBV7-3|TRBJ2-2
CASSPGRMNTGELFF
>few|TRBV20-1|TRBJ2-2
CSGEAPSTGELFF
>.|TRBV20-1|TRBJ2-2
CSARLALNTGELFF
>few|TRBV11-2|TRBJ1-1
CASSLSGSGEAFF
>.|TRBV4-3|TRBJ1-1
CASSQGTGMNTEAFF
>.|TRBV4-2|TRBJ2-4
CASSQDDSLAKNIQYF
>few|TRBV25-1|TRBJ2-3
CASSVLSASSTDTQYF
>.|TRBV7-2|TRBJ2-7
CASSLLGTGYYEQYF
>.|TRBV20-1|TRBJ1-2
CSARYASGYTF
>.|TRBV6-5|TRBJ1-5
CASSYQLGNQPQHF
>.|TRBV19|TRBJ2-1
CASRTSGGANEQFF
>few|TRBV20-1|TRBJ1-1
CSAGMGLGTEAFF